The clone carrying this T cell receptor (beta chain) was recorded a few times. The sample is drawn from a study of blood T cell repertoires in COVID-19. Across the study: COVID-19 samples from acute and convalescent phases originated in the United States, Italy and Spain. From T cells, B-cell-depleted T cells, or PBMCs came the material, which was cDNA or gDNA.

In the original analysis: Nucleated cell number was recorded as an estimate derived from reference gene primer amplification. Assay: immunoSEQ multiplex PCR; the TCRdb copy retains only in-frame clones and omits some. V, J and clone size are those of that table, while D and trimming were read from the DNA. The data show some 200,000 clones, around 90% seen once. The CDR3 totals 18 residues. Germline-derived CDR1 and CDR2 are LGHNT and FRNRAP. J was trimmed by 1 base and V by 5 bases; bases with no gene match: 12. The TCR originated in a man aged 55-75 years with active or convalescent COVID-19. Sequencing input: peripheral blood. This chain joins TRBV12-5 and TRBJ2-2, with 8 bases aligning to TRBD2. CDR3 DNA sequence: TGTGCTAGTGGTCCCCCCCAGAAGCTAGCGGGGAACACCGGGGAGCTGTTTTTT. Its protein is CASGPPQKLAGNTGELFF. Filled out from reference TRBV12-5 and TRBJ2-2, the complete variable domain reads DARVTQTPRHKVTEMGQEVTMRCQPILGHNTVFWYRQTMMQGLELLAYFRNRAPLDDSGMPKDRFSAEMPDATLATLKIQPSEPRDSAVYFCASGPPQKLAGNTGELFFGEGSRLTVL.